A single sample is the source of the 18 T cell receptor beta chains below, sequenced in a study of cytomegalovirus exposure and HLA in healthy donors (dated by TCRdb to 2016 to 2017). Libraries came from the immunoSEQ multiplex PCR assay. For the multiplex PCR, a mixture combining 60 forward primers for TCR Vbeta segments and 13 reverse primers for TCR Jbeta segments was used. TCRdb took this table from immuneACCESS and kept in-frame rearrangements with V and J called. Such tables lack part of the clones; where checked against another copy, unresolved V genes explain under half of the gap, and the rest is unexplained. Across this sample there are about 64,000 clones, with 60% to 85% seen only once. Roughly 5% of the sample is taken by the ten largest. The sequenced sample consisted of PBMCs. Receptors originate from a male donor in good health and CMV-seropositive.

The chain has TRBV18 and TRBJ1-2; no reliable D call. Trimming stripped 0 bases from V and 4 bases from J, with 9 bases between. Germline V gene lookup returns CDR1 KGHSH and CDR2 LQKENI. The CDR3 has 14 amino acids. For the CDR3, the DNA is TGTGCCAGCTCACCACCCGAGGGAGTCTATGGCTACACCTTC. Its protein is CASSPPEGVYGYTF.

This rearrangement joins TRBV6-1 to TRBJ2-7, with no clear D. The V gene's germline CDR1 is MNHNS and CDR2 SASEGT. Trimming pared 2 bases from V and 4 bases from J, leaving 18 bases between. The CDR3 runs 16 residues. CDR3 amino acids: CASSESPFNEFYEQYF. The CDR3, as DNA: TGTGCCAGCAGTGAATCCCCATTCAATGAGTTTTACGAGCAGTACTTC.

In the case of this clone: Other DNA sequences of this sample code for an identical CDR3. The J gene is TRBJ1-4, the V gene TRBV12-5; 7 bases match TRBD1. This CDR3 is 15 amino acids long. Germline CDR1 reads LGHNT; CDR2 reads FRNRAP. V dropped 6 bases and J dropped 0; count of bases not matched to a gene: 4. The chain's CDR3 is CASGTGDSTNEKLFF. The CDR3 region has the DNA TGTGCTAGTGGAACAGGGGATTCAACTAATGAAAAACTGTTTTTT.

The chain employs TRBV6-4 and TRBJ1-2, with D hard to call. This CDR3 region has 14 residues. V lost 0 bases and J lost 6, with 11 bases in between. Germline V gene lookup returns CDR1 MRHNA and CDR2 SNTAGT. The chain's CDR3 is CASSDSSGSHGYTF. The CDR3 nucleotides are TGTGCCAGCAGTGACTCTTCGGGATCGCATGGCTACACCTTC.

The chain combines TRBV4-2 with TRBJ1-6; weak D call: TRBD1 (5 bases). The germline gives CDR1 LGHNA, CDR2 YNFKEQ. V was shortened by 0 bases and J by 4 bases, with 10 bases between the two germline ends. The CDR3 covers 16 residues. The CDR3 nucleotides read TGTGCCAGCAGCCAAGATCCCCAGGGTTATAATTCACCCCTCCACTTT. Translating it yields CASSQDPQGYNSPLHF.

This sequence joins TRBV29-1 and TRBJ2-3, with D possibly being TRBD2 (5 bases). Germline V lookup: CDR1 SQVTM, CDR2 ANQGSEA. V lost 6 bases and J lost 5, with 15 bases in between. The CDR3 runs 13 residues. The CDR3 nucleotides are TGCAGCGTCTGCCCTCGAGGAGGAGATACGCAGTATTTT. Translated: CSVCPRGGDTQYF.

The rearrangement uses TRBV5-1 and TRBJ1-1, with D possibly being TRBD1 (5 bases). The V gene lost 4 bases and the J gene lost 1 base, with 14 bases spanning the gap. The CDR3 runs to 15 residues. Germline CDR1 reads SGHRS; CDR2 reads YFSETQ. CDR3 sequence reads: CASSPGQGSNTEAFF. In nucleotides, the CDR3 is TGCGCCAGCAGCCCTGGGCAGGGTTCGAACACTGAAGCTTTCTTT.

This clone was observed a single time. V gene TRBV19 combines with J gene TRBJ1-1; D is possibly TRBD1 (5 bases). Germline V gives CDR1 LNHDA, CDR2 SQIVND (reference sequence). V dropped 4 bases and J dropped 6 bases, with 12 bases sitting between them. The CDR3 has 13 amino acids. DNA for the CDR3: TGTGCCAGTAGTAAGACAGAAACATCTGAAGCTTTCTTT. Its translation is CASSKTETSEAFF.

This rearrangement joins TRBV19 to TRBJ1-1; possible D gene TRBD1, 5 bases. CDR1 and CDR2 (germline): LNHDA, SQIVND (reference sequence). Trimming pared 2 bases from V and 10 bases from J, leaving 11 bases between. This CDR3 is built from 12 residues. The CDR3 is CASSIIGVGAFF. CDR3 nucleotide sequence: TGTGCCAGTAGTATAATAGGGGTGGGAGCTTTCTTT.

The chain uses TRBV5-1 and TRBJ1-2; 7 nucleotides match TRBD1. The length of the CDR3 is 14 residues. Germline V gives CDR1 SGHRS, CDR2 YFSETQ. V lost 0 bases, J lost 5 bases, and 4 bases stayed unmatched. CDR3 loop: CASSLVQGRYGYTF. DNA for the CDR3: TGCGCCAGCAGCTTGGTACAGGGGCGGTATGGCTACACCTTC.

The chain employs TRBV6-5 and TRBJ2-3; 9 nucleotides agree with TRBD2. CDR1 and CDR2 (germline): MNHEY, SVGAGI. V lost 6 bases to trimming and J lost 4 bases; unmatched junction nucleotides: 5. The CDR3 sequence is 14 residues long. CDR3 residues: CASRSGGRADTQYF. The CDR3 region has the DNA TGTGCCAGCAGAAGCGGGGGGAGGGCAGATACGCAGTATTTT.

The CDR3 loop reads CATPSPSGDTQYF. As DNA, the CDR3 is TGTGCCACCCCCAGCCCCAGCGGGGATACGCAGTATTTT. V and J are TRBV2 and TRBJ2-3; D possibly corresponds to TRBD2 (6 bases). Trimming left V 10 bases short and J 6 bases short, with 17 bases between. The germline V gene encodes CDR1 SNHLY and CDR2 FYNNEI. CDR3 length: 13 residues.

J is TRBJ2-7 and V is TRBV4-3, with 8 bases fitting TRBD1. This CDR3 is 16 amino acids long. V lost 0 bases and J lost 5; bases outside the gene matches: 9. The V gene's germline CDR1 is LGHNA and CDR2 YSLEER. The chain's CDR3 is CASSQDLGRGLNEQYF. CDR3 sequence (DNA): TGCGCCAGCAGCCAAGATTTAGGCAGGGGGCTGAACGAGCAGTACTTC.

This clone has more than one count but fewer than ten. The J gene is TRBJ1-6, the V gene TRBV10-2, with a tentative D call TRBD1 (5 bases). Germline CDR1 is WSHSY and CDR2 is SAAADI. The CDR3 is 15 residues long. The V end was cut by 2 bases, the J end by 10 bases, with 15 bases between. CDR3 DNA: TGCGCCAGCAGTGAGCAAAGGGACTCGGGGTCACCCCTCCACTTT. This translates into CASSEQRDSGSPLHF.

The chain has TRBV28 and TRBJ1-6; D perhaps matches TRBD1 (6 bases). Per the germline V gene, CDR1 is MDHEN and CDR2 is SYDVKM. The ends were cut back, 5 bases at V and 8 bases at J, with 13 bases in the middle. This CDR3 contains 14 residues. CDR3 in amino acids: CASSPQGLDSPLHF. The CDR3 DNA follows: TGTGCCAGCAGTCCACAGGGTTTGGATTCACCCCTCCACTTT.

V is TRBV21-1 and J is TRBJ2-2; whether TRBD2, the table's D call, matches the DNA was not checked. TRBV21-1 is tagged as a pseudogene. CDR3 length: 21 residues. CDR3 protein: CASSKVGNWDSRGGCTGELFF. CDR3 bases: TGTGCCAGCAGCAAAGTAGGAAATTGGGATTCGCGGGGGGGCTGTACCGGGGAGCTGTTTTTT.

The J gene is TRBJ2-7, the V gene TRBV19, with TRBD2 identical over 8 bases. From germline, CDR1 is LNHDA and CDR2 SQIVND (reference sequence). Trimming took 0 bases from V and 2 from J; bases not matched to a gene: 0. This CDR3 comprises 14 residues. The CDR3 DNA follows: TGTGCCAGTAGTATAGAAGCGGGGGCCTACGAGCAGTACTTC. It specifies CASSIEAGAYEQYF. The entire variable domain, with the rest obtained from reference TRBV19 and TRBJ2-7, is as follows: DGGITQSPKYLFRKEGQNVTLSCEQNLNHDAMYWYRQDPGQGLRLIYYSQIVNDFQKGDIAEGYSVSREKKESFPLTVTSAQKNPTAFYLCASSIEAGAYEQYFGPGTRLTVT.

The chain links TRBV6-4 to TRBJ1-5, with 7 nucleotides matching TRBD1. Germline V gives CDR1 MRHNA, CDR2 SNTAGT. The trim removed 2 bases at V and 1 base at J, leaving 14 bases unmatched. The CDR3 loop spans 19 amino acids. CDR3 loop: CASSDPSDRPAPSNQPQHF. CDR3 DNA sequence: TGTGCCAGCAGTGACCCCTCGGACAGGCCCGCACCAAGCAATCAGCCCCAGCATTTT.